Listed below are T cell receptor beta chains from one sample, sequenced in a study of T-cell memory formation after mild COVID-19. From the 5' RACE reads, TCRdb called clonotypes with MiXCR, one entry per CDR3 protein. The top ten clones hold 10% to 12% of a sample with about 190,000 distinct CDR3 sequences, around 25% of them seen once. The sequenced material came from PBMCs or a T cell subset sorted from them (not recorded which). The receptors here all came from an adult woman who had mild COVID-19 (a few samples of this study predate the infection). Cell type and time point are not known. Each CDR3 is given with its conserved first and last residue. Each record gives: J gene, D gene, clone size, V gene, CDR3 DNA, CDR3 protein. A D gene is named only where the DNA matches it firmly. Where a row states a size, it is once, few, many or the class of an expanded clone; other rows omit it.

TRBJ1-5	TRBD1	.	TRBV5-1	TGCGCCAGCAGCTTGGAGCCCCCCGGGACAGCGGGGAATCAGCCCCAGCATTTT	CASSLEPPGTAGNQPQHF
TRBJ1-5	.	few	TRBV12-3/TRBV12-4	TGTGCCAGCAGTTGGGGAGATCAGCCCCAGCATTTT	CASSWGDQPQHF
TRBJ2-7	TRBD1	few	TRBV12-3/TRBV12-4	TGTGCCAGCAGTTTTGGGACAGACTCTCCCAAGGCCTACGAGCAGTACTTC	CASSFGTDSPKAYEQYF
TRBJ2-1	.	.	TRBV5-1	TGCGCCAGCAGCTGGCCCAGGGGCGGGAGTTCGTCGGGTGAGCAGTTCTTC	CASSWPRGGSSSGEQFF
TRBJ2-7	.	.	TRBV18	TGTGCCAGCTCACCTGGCAGATACGAGCAGTACTTC	CASSPGRYEQYF
TRBJ2-7	TRBD2	.	TRBV12-3/TRBV12-4	TGTGCCAGCAGGGCGAGCGGGAGGGGATCCTACGAGCAGTACTTC	CASRASGRGSYEQYF
TRBJ2-3	TRBD2	few	TRBV15	TGTGCCACCAGCAGAGGGGCTAGCGGGGGGGTAGATACGCAGTATTTT	CATSRGASGGVDTQYF
TRBJ2-1	TRBD2	.	TRBV7-2	TGTGCCAGCAGCACCGGGACTAGCGGGATAAGTGAGCAGTTCTTC	CASSTGTSGISEQFF
TRBJ1-4	TRBD1	.	TRBV14	TGTGCCAGCAGCCAGTACAGGGGAACTAATGAAAAACTGTTTTTT	CASSQYRGTNEKLFF
TRBJ2-3	TRBD2	few	TRBV7-2	TGTGCCAGCAGCTTATCAGCTAGCGGGATGAGCACAGATACGCAGTATTTT	CASSLSASGMSTDTQYF
TRBJ1-1	TRBD1	.	TRBV11-2	TGTGCCAGCAGCTCGGGTCAGGGGGAATCCACTGAAGCTTTCTTT	CASSSGQGESTEAFF
TRBJ2-1	TRBD2	few	TRBV9	TGTGCCAGCAGCGTTAGCGGGAGGAACGACAATGAGCAGTTCTTC	CASSVSGRNDNEQFF
TRBJ2-7	.	few	TRBV25-1	TGTGCCAGCCTCCGCGCGCTCCCTCCCTACGAGCAGTACTTC	CASLRALPPYEQYF
TRBJ1-4	.	.	TRBV20-1	TGCAGTGCTAGAGTGGCCGGCCGGACAACTAATGAAAAACTGTTTTTT	CSARVAGRTTNEKLFF
TRBJ2-1	TRBD2	.	TRBV2	TGTGCCAGCAGGGTAGCGGGAGGGAAATACAATGAGCAGTTCTTC	CASRVAGGKYNEQFF
TRBJ2-7	.	few	TRBV5-6	TGTGCCAGCAGCCGCGGGCAGAGACACCTCTCCTACGAGCAGTACTTC	CASSRGQRHLSYEQYF
TRBJ2-4	.	few	TRBV4-3	TGCGCCAGCAGCCATAGAGGAGGCCCGACAGTAGCCAAAAACATTCAGTACTTC	CASSHRGGPTVAKNIQYF
TRBJ1-2	.	.	TRBV6-6	TGTGCCAGCAGTACAACTCTCGCAGGGAACTATGGCTACACCTTC	CASSTTLAGNYGYTF
TRBJ1-1	.	few	TRBV27	TGTGCCAGCAGTCACTCAACAGGTTCTAACACTGAAGCTTTCTTT	CASSHSTGSNTEAFF
TRBJ1-1	.	few	TRBV18	TGTGCCAGCTCCTCAGGGGAGGTAAACACTGAAGCTTTCTTT	CASSSGEVNTEAFF
TRBJ2-3	.	few	TRBV7-8	TGTGCCAGCAGCTTCTTCGGGGCCTCGGGCACAGATACGCAGTATTTT	CASSFFGASGTDTQYF
TRBJ2-1	.	.	TRBV11-3	TGTGCCAGCAGCGGGGGGTGGAATGAGCAGTTCTTC	CASSGGWNEQFF
TRBJ2-5	.	few	TRBV5-6	TGTGCCAGCAGCTTAGGTCCCCAGACCCAGTACTTC	CASSLGPQTQYF
TRBJ2-3	TRBD1	.	TRBV20-1	TGCAGTGCAACGGGACAGGATAGCACAGATACGCAGTATTTT	CSATGQDSTDTQYF
TRBJ2-3	.	few	TRBV25-1	TGTGCCAGCTCGACCTCGGGGGACCCGCCAGATACGCAGTATTTT	CASSTSGDPPDTQYF
TRBJ2-7	.	few	TRBV11-2	TGTGCCAGCAGCTTAGAACACTCCTACGAGCAGTACTTC	CASSLEHSYEQYF
TRBJ2-3	.	few	TRBV5-1	TGCGCCAGCAAAACAAGCGGGTCAGATACGCAGTATTTT	CASKTSGSDTQYF
TRBJ2-1	TRBD1	.	TRBV5-1	TGCGCCAGCAGCTGGGACAGGGACCTGCTCTCCTACAATGAGCAGTTCTTC	CASSWDRDLLSYNEQFF
TRBJ1-2	TRBD1	.	TRBV29-1	TGCAGCGTTGATTTACCCCTGGGACAGAAATTCTATGGCTACACCTTC	CSVDLPLGQKFYGYTF
TRBJ2-1	.	few	TRBV7-9	TGTGCCAGCAGCTTAGAGGTGGATGAGCAGTTCTTC	CASSLEVDEQFF
TRBJ2-7	TRBD2	.	TRBV5-1	TGCGCCAGCGCCCGGGAGGAGCTCTCCTACGAGCAGTACTTC	CASAREELSYEQYF
TRBJ2-7	.	few	TRBV7-2	TGTGCCAGCAGTCGCCAGCCTTCACAGGGCTACGAGCAGTACTTC	CASSRQPSQGYEQYF
TRBJ1-1	.	few	TRBV12-3/TRBV12-4	TGTGCCAGCAGTTTGGTCGGGGGAAACACTGAAGCTTTCTTT	CASSLVGGNTEAFF
TRBJ2-7	.	.	TRBV4-3	TGCGCCAGCTACCTAAGGTGGCCCAACACAGGCTCCTACGAGCAGTACTTC	CASYLRWPNTGSYEQYF
TRBJ1-2	.	few	TRBV24-1	TGTGCCACCAGTGATTTTAGCAATGGCTACACCTTC	CATSDFSNGYTF
TRBJ2-2	.	.	TRBV7-9	TGTGCCAGCAGCTTAGCGTTCGGTACCACCGGGGAGCTGTTTTTT	CASSLAFGTTGELFF
TRBJ1-1	TRBD1	few	TRBV24-1	TGTGCCACCAGTGATTTTTTACAGGGGCGGGGAGCTTTCTTT	CATSDFLQGRGAFF
TRBJ1-5	.	.	TRBV30	TGTGCCTGGAGTTCACAGGGCAGGAGTCAGCCCCAGCATTTT	CAWSSQGRSQPQHF
TRBJ1-1	.	.	TRBV4-1	TGCGCCAGCAGCCACTTAAGGATCGGGGGAAGCGAGACTGAAGCTTTCTTT	CASSHLRIGGSETEAFF
TRBJ2-4	.	.	TRBV2	TGTGCCAGCGGAGGCGGGGTACTAGCCAAAAACATTCAGTACTTC	CASGGGVLAKNIQYF
TRBJ2-2	.	.	TRBV24-1	TGTGCCACCAGTGATTCCTGGCAGGATAACACCGGGGAGCTGTTTTTT	CATSDSWQDNTGELFF
TRBJ1-3	.	.	TRBV12-3/TRBV12-4	TGTGCCAGCCGCCACGCCCCTGGAAACACCATATATTTT	CASRHAPGNTIYF
TRBJ2-7	.	few	TRBV7-7	TGTGCCAGCAGCTTGTCAGGGGCCTACGAGCAGTACTTC	CASSLSGAYEQYF
TRBJ1-6	.	.	TRBV5-1	TGCGCCAGCAGCTTGGGAACCAATTCACCCCTCCACTTT	CASSLGTNSPLHF
TRBJ1-4	.	few	TRBV9	TGTGCCAGCAGCGTAGCTGGTGAAAAACTGTTTTTT	CASSVAGEKLFF
TRBJ2-4	TRBD1	.	TRBV2	TGTGCCAGCATCTTACAGGGGGCGTCCAAAAACATTCAGTACTTC	CASILQGASKNIQYF
TRBJ2-5	TRBD1	.	TRBV27	TGTGCCAGCAAGCGAGTGGGACAGCATCAAGAGACCCAGTACTTC	CASKRVGQHQETQYF
TRBJ2-7	.	few	TRBV20-1	TGCAGTGCTCCCAAGGGGATCTCCTACGAGCAGTACTTC	CSAPKGISYEQYF
TRBJ1-1	.	.	TRBV19	TGTGCCAGTAGTGTCTCAAGGAACACTGAAGCTTTCTTT	CASSVSRNTEAFF
TRBJ2-3	.	.	TRBV18	TGTGCCAGCAGGTCGTCGGGGGACATGGGGTTCACAGATACGCAGTATTTT	CASRSSGDMGFTDTQYF
TRBJ2-5	TRBD1	.	TRBV10-3	TGTGCCATCAGTGATGGAGTACAGGGGGAACCGAAGACCCAGTACTTC	CAISDGVQGEPKTQYF
TRBJ2-5	.	few	TRBV13	TGTGCCAGCAGCTTAGGCCGGCGAAGTCTGGAGACCCAGTACTTC	CASSLGRRSLETQYF
TRBJ2-7	.	few	TRBV7-9	TGTGCCAGCAGCGCGCCGGGACACGTCTACGAGCAGTACTTC	CASSAPGHVYEQYF
TRBJ2-4	.	.	TRBV15	TGTGCCACCAGCAGAGATGAGGGCATTCAGTACTTC	CATSRDEGIQYF
TRBJ1-1	.	.	TRBV12-3/TRBV12-4	TGTGCCAGCAGTTCCCCCCGATCTGGGAGCACTGAAGCTTTCTTT	CASSSPRSGSTEAFF